This T cell receptor (beta chain) was retrieved from a study of cytomegalovirus exposure and HLA in healthy donors. Overall study: In a later analysis, it was reported that the 110 or so validation repertoires had been produced on the same platform as the roughly 700 repertoires belonging to the first cohort.

This CDR3 is built from 15 residues. With V trimmed by 7 bases and J by 4 bases, 11 bases remained unmatched. Germline V gene sequence: CDR1 SGHVS, CDR2 FQNEAQ. Sequenced by immunoSEQ multiplex PCR; TCRdb stores in-frame clones only, minus some. The data show 130,000 to 150,000 clones, roughly nine tenths seen once. Notes on this clone: The target antigen is unknown.

The donors were part of the validation cohort of roughly 130 subjects. That cohort was separate from the first cohort, which comprised under 700 subjects. The study's findings and limits: High specificity and sensitivity for cytomegalovirus status were reported for the classifier. The study put 160 or so TCR beta chains on its list as cytomegalovirus-associated.

This TCR was sampled from a woman aged 18-29 years in good health and CMV-seropositive. This sequence joins TRBV7-8 and TRBJ2-7, with 9 nucleotides matching TRBD2. Sequenced sample: PBMCs. Here the CDR3 DNA reads TGTGCCAGCACCTCGGGCGGGGGGGTTGAATACGAGCAGTACTTC. Encoded protein: CASTSGGGVEYEQYF.